The T cell receptor beta chain described here comes from a study of blood T cell repertoires in COVID-19. Study summary: Material from acute and convalescent COVID-19 was sourced from the United States, Italy and Spain. In each case, the material was cDNA or gDNA derived from T cells, B-cell-depleted T cells, or PBMCs.

V was pared by 1 base and J by 4 bases, with 10 bases between. The CDR3 has 14 amino acids. Germline assignment: CDR1 MGHRA and CDR2 YSYEKL. Original analysis: By means of reference gene primer amplification, nucleated cell counts were estimated. Repertoires were generated with immunoSEQ multiplex PCR, while TCRdb's copy carries only in-frame clones and drops some. The D gene and trimming were derived from the DNA, and the V and J assignments and clone size from that table. Of about 110,000 clones listed, 60% to 85% were seen once; the top ten hold around 0.9%. The sequenced material came from peripheral blood. The receptor comes from a human donor with acute or convalescent COVID-19. The donor label of this sample is uncertain. V gene TRBV4-1 combines with J gene TRBJ1-2, with D unclear. CDR3 in amino acids: CASSQGEVGYGYTF. The DNA for the CDR3 is TGCGCCAGCAGCCAAGGTGAGGTCGGCTATGGCTACACCTTC.